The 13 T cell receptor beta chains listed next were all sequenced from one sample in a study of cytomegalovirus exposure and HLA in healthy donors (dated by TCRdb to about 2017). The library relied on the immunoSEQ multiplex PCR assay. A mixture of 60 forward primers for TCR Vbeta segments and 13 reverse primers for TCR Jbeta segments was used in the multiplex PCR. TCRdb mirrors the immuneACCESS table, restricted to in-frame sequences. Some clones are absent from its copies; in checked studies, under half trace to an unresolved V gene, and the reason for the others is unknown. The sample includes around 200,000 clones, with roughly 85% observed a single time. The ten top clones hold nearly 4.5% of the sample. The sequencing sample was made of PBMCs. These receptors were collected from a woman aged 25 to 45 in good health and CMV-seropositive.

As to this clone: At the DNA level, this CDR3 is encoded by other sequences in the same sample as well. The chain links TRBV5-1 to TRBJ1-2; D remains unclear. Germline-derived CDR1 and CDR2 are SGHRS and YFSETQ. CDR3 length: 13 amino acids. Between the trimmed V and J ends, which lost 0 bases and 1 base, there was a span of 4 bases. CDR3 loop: CASSLDSNYGYTF. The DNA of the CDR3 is TGCGCCAGCAGCTTGGACAGTAACTATGGCTACACCTTC.

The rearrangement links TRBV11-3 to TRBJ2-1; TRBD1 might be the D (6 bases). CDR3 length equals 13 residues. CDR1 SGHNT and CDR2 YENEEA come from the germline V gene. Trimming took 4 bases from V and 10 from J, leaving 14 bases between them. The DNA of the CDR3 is TGTGCCAGCAGCTCCTTCCTGACAGGAGAGCAGTTCTTC. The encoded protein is CASSSFLTGEQFF. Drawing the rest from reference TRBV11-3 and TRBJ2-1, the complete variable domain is EAGVVQSPRYKIIEKKQPVAFWCNPISGHNTLYWYLQNLGQGPELLIRYENEEAVDDSQLPKDRFSAERLKGVDSTLKIQPAELGDSAVYLCASSSFLTGEQFFGPGTRLTVL.

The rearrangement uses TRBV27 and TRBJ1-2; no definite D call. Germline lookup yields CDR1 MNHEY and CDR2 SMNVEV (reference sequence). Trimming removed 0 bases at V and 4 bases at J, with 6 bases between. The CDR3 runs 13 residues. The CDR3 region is CASSLSLSYGYTF. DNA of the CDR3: TGTGCCAGCAGTTTATCCCTGAGCTATGGCTACACCTTC.

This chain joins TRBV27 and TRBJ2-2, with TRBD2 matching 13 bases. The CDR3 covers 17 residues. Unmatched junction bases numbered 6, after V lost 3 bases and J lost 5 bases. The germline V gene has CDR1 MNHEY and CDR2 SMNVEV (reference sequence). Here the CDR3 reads CASSFLGLAGRTGELFF. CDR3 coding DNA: TGTGCCAGCAGTTTCTTGGGACTAGCGGGACGAACCGGGGAGCTGTTTTTT.

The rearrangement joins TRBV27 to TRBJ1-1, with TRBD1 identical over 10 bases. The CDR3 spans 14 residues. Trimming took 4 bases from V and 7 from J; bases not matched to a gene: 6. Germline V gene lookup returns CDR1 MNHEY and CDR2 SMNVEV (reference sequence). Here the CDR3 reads CASSSTGGGSEAFF. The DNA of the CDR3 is TGTGCCAGCAGTTCGACAGGGGGCGGGAGTGAAGCTTTCTTT.

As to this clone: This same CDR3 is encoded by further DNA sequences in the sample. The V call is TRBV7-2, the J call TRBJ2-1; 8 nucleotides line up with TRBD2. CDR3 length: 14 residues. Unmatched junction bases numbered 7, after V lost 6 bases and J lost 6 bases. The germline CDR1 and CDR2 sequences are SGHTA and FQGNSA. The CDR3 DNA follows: TGTGCCAGCAGTCTGGCGGGGGGCCCCAATGAGCAGTTCTTC. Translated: CASSLAGGPNEQFF.

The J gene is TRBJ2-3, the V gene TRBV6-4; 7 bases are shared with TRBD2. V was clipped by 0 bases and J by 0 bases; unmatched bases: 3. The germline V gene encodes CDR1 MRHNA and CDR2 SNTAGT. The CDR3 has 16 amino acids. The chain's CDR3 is CASSDSPAGSTDTQYF. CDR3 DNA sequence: TGTGCCAGCAGTGACTCACCAGCGGGAAGCACAGATACGCAGTATTTT.

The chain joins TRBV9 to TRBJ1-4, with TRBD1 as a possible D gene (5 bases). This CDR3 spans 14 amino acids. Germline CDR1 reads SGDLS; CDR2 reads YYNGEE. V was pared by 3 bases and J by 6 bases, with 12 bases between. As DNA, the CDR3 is TGTGCCAGCAGCGGTCGGGGGGTTCATGAAAAACTGTTTTTT. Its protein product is CASSGRGVHEKLFF.

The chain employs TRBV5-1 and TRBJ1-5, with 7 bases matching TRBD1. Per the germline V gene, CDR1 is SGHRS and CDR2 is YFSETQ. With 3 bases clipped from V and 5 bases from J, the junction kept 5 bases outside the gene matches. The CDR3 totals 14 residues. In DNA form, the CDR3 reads TGCGCCAGCAGCTCGACAGGGACCGATCAGCCCCAGCATTTT. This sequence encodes CASSSTGTDQPQHF.

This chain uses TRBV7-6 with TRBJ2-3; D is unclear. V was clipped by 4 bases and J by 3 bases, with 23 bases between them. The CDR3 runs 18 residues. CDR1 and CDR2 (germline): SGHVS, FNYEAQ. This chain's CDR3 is CASSSHQRLPRSTDTQYF. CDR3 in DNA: TGTGCCAGCAGCTCTCACCAACGACTCCCACGAAGTACAGATACGCAGTATTTT.

CDR3 coding DNA: TGTGCCAGTAGTACAGACAGGGGGTACGGCGGGGCCAACGTCCTGACTTTC. The encoded protein is CASSTDRGYGGANVLTF. This chain joins TRBV19 and TRBJ2-6; 9 positions agree with TRBD1. CDR3 length equals 17 residues. The V gene end was trimmed by 4 bases and the J gene end by 4 bases; junction bases not matched to a gene: 8. Germline-derived CDR1 and CDR2 are LNHDA and SQIVND (reference sequence).

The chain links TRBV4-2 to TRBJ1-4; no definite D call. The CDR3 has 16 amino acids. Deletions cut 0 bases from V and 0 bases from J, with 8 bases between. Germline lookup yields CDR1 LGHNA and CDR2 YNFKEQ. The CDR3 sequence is CASSQEPRATNEKLFF. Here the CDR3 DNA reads TGTGCCAGCAGCCAAGAGCCGAGAGCAACTAATGAAAAACTGTTTTTT.

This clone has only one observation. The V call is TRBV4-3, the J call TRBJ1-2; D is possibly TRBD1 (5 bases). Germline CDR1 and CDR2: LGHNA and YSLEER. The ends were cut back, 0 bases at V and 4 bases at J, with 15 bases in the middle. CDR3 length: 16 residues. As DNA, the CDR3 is TGCGCCAGCAGCCAAGAGATCGTGGGGACTTTCTATGGCTACACCTTC. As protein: CASSQEIVGTFYGYTF.